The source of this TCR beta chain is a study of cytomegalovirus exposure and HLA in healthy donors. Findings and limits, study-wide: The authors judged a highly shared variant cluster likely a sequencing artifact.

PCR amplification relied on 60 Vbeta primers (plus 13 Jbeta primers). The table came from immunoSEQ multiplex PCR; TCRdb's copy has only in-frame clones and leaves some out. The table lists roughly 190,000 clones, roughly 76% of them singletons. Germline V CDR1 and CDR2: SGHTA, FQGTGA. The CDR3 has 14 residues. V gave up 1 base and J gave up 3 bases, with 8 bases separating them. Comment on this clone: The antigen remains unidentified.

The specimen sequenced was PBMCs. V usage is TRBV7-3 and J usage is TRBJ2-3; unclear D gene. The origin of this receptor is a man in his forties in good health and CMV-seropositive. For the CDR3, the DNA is TGTGCCAGCAGCTTAATCTCTAATACAGATACGCAGTATTTT. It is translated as CASSLISNTDTQYF.